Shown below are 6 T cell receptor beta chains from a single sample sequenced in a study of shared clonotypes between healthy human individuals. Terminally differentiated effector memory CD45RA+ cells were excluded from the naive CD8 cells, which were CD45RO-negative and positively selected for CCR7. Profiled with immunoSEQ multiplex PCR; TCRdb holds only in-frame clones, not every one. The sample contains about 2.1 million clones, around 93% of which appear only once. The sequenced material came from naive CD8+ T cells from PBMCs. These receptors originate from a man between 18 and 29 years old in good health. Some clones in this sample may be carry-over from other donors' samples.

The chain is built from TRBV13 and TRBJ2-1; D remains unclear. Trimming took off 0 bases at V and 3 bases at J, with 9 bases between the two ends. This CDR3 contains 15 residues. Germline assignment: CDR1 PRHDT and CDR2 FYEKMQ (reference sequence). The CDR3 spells CASSLGLRNYNEQFF. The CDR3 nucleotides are TGTGCCAGCAGCTTAGGCCTCAGGAACTACAATGAGCAGTTCTTC.

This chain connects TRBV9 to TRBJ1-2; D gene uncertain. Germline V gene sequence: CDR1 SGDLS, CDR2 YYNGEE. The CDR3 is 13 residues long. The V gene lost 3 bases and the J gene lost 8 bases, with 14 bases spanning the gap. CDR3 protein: CASSAWGLGGYTF. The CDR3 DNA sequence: TGTGCCAGCAGCGCCTGGGGTCTCGGAGGCTACACCTTC.

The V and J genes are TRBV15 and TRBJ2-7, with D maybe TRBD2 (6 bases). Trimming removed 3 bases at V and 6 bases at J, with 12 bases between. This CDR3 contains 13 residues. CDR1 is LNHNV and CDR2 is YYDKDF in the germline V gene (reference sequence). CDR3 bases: TGTGCCACCAGCAGCCGGGACTTCCTCGAGCAGTACTTC. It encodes CATSSRDFLEQYF.

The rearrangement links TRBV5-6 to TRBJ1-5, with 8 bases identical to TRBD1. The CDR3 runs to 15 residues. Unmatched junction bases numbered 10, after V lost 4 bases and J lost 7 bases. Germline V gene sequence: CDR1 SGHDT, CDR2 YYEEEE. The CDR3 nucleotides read TGTGCCAGCAGCCGGACAGGGCCCATGGGGCAGCCCCAGCATTTT. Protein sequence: CASSRTGPMGQPQHF.

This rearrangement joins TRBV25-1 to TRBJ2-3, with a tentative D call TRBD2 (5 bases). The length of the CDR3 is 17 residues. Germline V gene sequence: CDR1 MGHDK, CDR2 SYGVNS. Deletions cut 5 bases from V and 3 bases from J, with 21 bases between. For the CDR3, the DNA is TGTGCCAGCAGTCCCCTCGGGGAGAAAAGCCGGACAGATACGCAGTATTTT. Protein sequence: CASSPLGEKSRTDTQYF.

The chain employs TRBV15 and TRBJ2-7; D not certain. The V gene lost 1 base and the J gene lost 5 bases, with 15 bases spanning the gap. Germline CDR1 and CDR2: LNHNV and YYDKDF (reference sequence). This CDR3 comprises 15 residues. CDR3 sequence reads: CATSRAGSPTHEQYF. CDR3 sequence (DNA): TGTGCCACCAGCAGAGCCGGGTCCCCTACCCACGAGCAGTACTTC.